The rows below give T cell receptor beta chains drawn from one sample of a study of identical twins. MiXCR, run by TCRdb on the 5' RACE reads, gives a single entry per CDR3 protein. This table has around 370,000 distinct CDR3 sequences, approximately 8.8% appearing once. The material sequenced was naive T cells sorted from blood. The receptors were gathered from a woman aged 50 to 65 in good health. Both conserved end residues are part of each CDR3. Each record gives: D gene, clone size, J gene, V gene, CDR3 DNA, CDR3 protein. A D gene is named only where the DNA matches it firmly. Some rows mark clone size as missing; the rest say once, few, many or name a class of expanded clone.

>TRBD2|-|TRBJ2-1|TRBV27
TGTGCCAGCAGTTTATCACTAGCGGGAGTGCATGAGCAGTTCTTC
CASSLSLAGVHEQFF
>TRBD2|few|TRBJ2-1|TRBV18
TGTGCCAGCTCCGGGGGACTAGCGGGATCGGATGAGCAGTTCTTC
CASSGGLAGSDEQFF
>-|few|TRBJ2-7|TRBV6-1
TGTGCCGGCAAAACCCTGGGCAGCTCCTACGAGCAGTACTTC
CAGKTLGSSYEQYF
>TRBD2|few|TRBJ2-1|TRBV5-1
TGCGCCAGCAGCCCCCGGGGCCTAGCGGGAGCTGATGAGCAGTTCTTC
CASSPRGLAGADEQFF
>TRBD1|many|TRBJ2-3|TRBV24-1
TGTGCCACCAGTGCGGACAGGGGGCCCGATACGCAGTATTTT
CATSADRGPDTQYF
>-|many|TRBJ2-4|TRBV7-9
TGTGCCAGCAGCTCCGTAGGGGAGAAAAACATTCAGTACTTC
CASSSVGEKNIQYF
>-|many|TRBJ2-2|TRBV27
TGTGCCAGCTGTCCTAGGGAGAACACCGGGGAGCTGTTTTTT
CASCPRENTGELFF
>-|-|TRBJ1-5|TRBV15
TGTGCCACCAGCAGAGGCCGGAGCAATCAGCCCCAGCATTTT
CATSRGRSNQPQHF
>-|many|TRBJ1-1|TRBV7-2
TGTGCCAGCAGCTTAGAGAGGGCGATGGTTGCTTTCTTT
CASSLERAMVAFF
>TRBD2|-|TRBJ2-3|TRBV4-1
TGCGCCAGCAGCCGAGAGACTAGCCGCACAGATACGCAGTATTTT
CASSRETSRTDTQYF
>TRBD1|many|TRBJ2-3|TRBV5-1
TGCGCCAGCAGCTGGGGACAGAGTAGCACAGATACGCAGTATTTT
CASSWGQSSTDTQYF
>-|few|TRBJ2-5|TRBV7-8
TGTGCCAGCAGCTTAGGATCGGGAAGAGAGACCCAGTACTTC
CASSLGSGRETQYF
>TRBD1|-|TRBJ1-5|TRBV7-8
TGTGCCAGCAGCTTAGTTGGGACAGGGGGGGATCAGCCCCAGCATTTT
CASSLVGTGGDQPQHF
>-|few|TRBJ1-5|TRBV3-1
TGTGCCAGCAGCCAAGCGGGGTCTGATCAGCCCCAGCATTTT
CASSQAGSDQPQHF
>-|many|TRBJ1-2|TRBV6-5
TGTGCCAGCAGTTACGGGTCAGCGATTAACTATGGCTACACCTTC
CASSYGSAINYGYTF
>-|-|TRBJ2-2|TRBV5-1
TGCGCCAGCAGCTTGGCCATGGACAGCCTGAACACCGGGGAGCTGTTTTTT
CASSLAMDSLNTGELFF
>-|-|TRBJ2-1|TRBV3-1
TGTGCCAGCAGCCACGAGGGCTCCTACAATGAGCAGTTCTTC
CASSHEGSYNEQFF
>-|-|TRBJ1-3|TRBV12-3/TRBV12-4
TGTGCCAGCCGGAGCTCTGGAAACACCATATATTTT
CASRSSGNTIYF
>TRBD2|many|TRBJ2-1|TRBV28
TGTGCCAGCAGTTCCCTTTCTCAGACTAGCGGGAGACATGAGCAGTTCTTC
CASSSLSQTSGRHEQFF
>-|few|TRBJ2-2|TRBV27
TGTGCCAGCAGTTTATCGGGACTCCCCACCGGGGAGCTGTTTTTT
CASSLSGLPTGELFF
>TRBD2|many|TRBJ2-1|TRBV29-1
TGCAGCGTTGAAGATCTGGATAGCGGGACGGGTAATGAGCAGTTCTTC
CSVEDLDSGTGNEQFF
>-|many|TRBJ2-5|TRBV4-1
TGCGCCAGCAGCCAAATCCCGGACGGGACCCAGTACTTC
CASSQIPDGTQYF
>-|few|TRBJ2-1|TRBV7-9
TGTGCCAGCAGCTTAGTTTCGGCAGTTTACAATGAGCAGTTCTTC
CASSLVSAVYNEQFF
>TRBD2|-|TRBJ2-3|TRBV20-1
TGCAGTTCTAGAGGAGTGACTAGCGGAAGCACAGATACGCAGTATTTT
CSSRGVTSGSTDTQYF
>-|many|TRBJ1-3|TRBV4-1
TGCGCCAGCACCCAGGGCCACAGCTCTGGAAACACCATATATTTT
CASTQGHSSGNTIYF
>-|few|TRBJ1-5|TRBV20-1
TGCAGTGCTAGTCGTGTCGATCAGCCCCAGCATTTT
CSASRVDQPQHF
>-|many|TRBJ1-6|TRBV5-1
TGCGCCAGCAGCCCGGGGAGGCCGCCGAATTCACCCCTCCACTTT
CASSPGRPPNSPLHF
>-|-|TRBJ2-1|TRBV28
TGTGCCAGCAGTTTAAGGATAGCTGGTGAGCAGTTCTTC
CASSLRIAGEQFF
>-|-|TRBJ1-2|TRBV9
TGTGCCAGCAGCGTAGGGCCCGGGGCCAGGGAGAACTATGGCTACACCTTC
CASSVGPGARENYGYTF
>-|-|TRBJ2-7|TRBV29-1
TGCAGCGTTGTGATGGGGGGCGGCTACGAGCAGTACTTC
CSVVMGGGYEQYF
>-|many|TRBJ2-1|TRBV4-2
TGTGCCAGCAGCCTGTCCCCACACTCCTACAATGAGCAGTTCTTC
CASSLSPHSYNEQFF
>TRBD2|-|TRBJ2-5|TRBV3-1
TGTGCCAGCAGCCAAGATCGGACTAGTCAAGAGACCCAGTACTTC
CASSQDRTSQETQYF
>-|few|TRBJ2-1|TRBV12-5
TGTGCTAGTGGCTGGGGTTGGGGACTCCATGACAATGAGCAGTTCTTC
CASGWGWGLHDNEQFF
>-|many|TRBJ1-1|TRBV5-1
TGCGCCAGCAGTTATGTAAACTTCGCTGAAGCTTTCTTT
CASSYVNFAEAFF
>-|few|TRBJ2-3|TRBV29-1
TGCAGCGTTGTCGAGTCGGGCGTTAACACAGATACGCAGTATTTT
CSVVESGVNTDTQYF
>-|few|TRBJ2-6|TRBV5-1
TGCGCCAGCAGCTTGACAAGGACAGAGGGAGGGTGGGGGGCCAACGTCCTGACTTTC
CASSLTRTEGGWGANVLTF
>-|-|TRBJ2-1|TRBV20-1
TGCAGTGCTAGGAGGGACGGCCGATCCTACAATGAGCAGTTCTTC
CSARRDGRSYNEQFF